In its sample, the clone carrying this TCR beta chain is medium-sized (0.01 to 0.1%). TCR cDNA molecules each carried a unique molecular identifier. TCRdb re-analysed the 5' RACE reads in MiXCR, keeping a single row per CDR3 protein. In the table there are several thousand distinct CDR3 sequences, about 5.1% of which are singletons. This CDR3 region has 13 residues. Germline lookup yields CDR1 SNHLY and CDR2 FYNNEI. V gave up 4 bases and J gave up 8 bases; unmatched junction bases: 2. The data were taken from a study of spatial heterogeneity in lung cancer. Time point given: sample taken at primary tumor resection. A total of around 76 untreated early-stage non-small cell lung cancer patients served as donors. The input material, whole RNA from tumor, nontumor lung or frozen PBMC, was sequenced unsorted.

The material sequenced was normal lung tissue next to the tumor, taken at surgery. The V gene is TRBV2, the J gene TRBJ2-1, with 10 bases aligning to TRBD2. The TCR originated in a female donor with early-stage non-small cell lung cancer. The CDR3 sequence is CASSGLAGDEQFF. The CDR3, as DNA: TGTGCCAGCAGTGGCCTAGCGGGAGATGAGCAGTTCTTC.